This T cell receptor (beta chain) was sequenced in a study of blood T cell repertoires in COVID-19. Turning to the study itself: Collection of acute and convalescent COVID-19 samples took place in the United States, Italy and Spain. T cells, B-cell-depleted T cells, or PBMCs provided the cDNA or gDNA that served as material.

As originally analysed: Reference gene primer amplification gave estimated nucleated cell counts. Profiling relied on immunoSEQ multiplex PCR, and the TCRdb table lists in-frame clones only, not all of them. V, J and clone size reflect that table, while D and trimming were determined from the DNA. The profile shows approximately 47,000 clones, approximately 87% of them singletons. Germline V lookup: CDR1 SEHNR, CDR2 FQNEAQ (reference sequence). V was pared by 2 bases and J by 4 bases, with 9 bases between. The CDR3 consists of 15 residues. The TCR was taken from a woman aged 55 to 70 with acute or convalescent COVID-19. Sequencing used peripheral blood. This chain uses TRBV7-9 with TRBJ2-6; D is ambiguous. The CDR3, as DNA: TGTGCCAGCAGCTTACGAAGCCCCGGGGCCAACGTCCTGACTTTC. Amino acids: CASSLRSPGANVLTF.